These 10 T cell receptor beta chains originate from one sample sequenced in a study of cytomegalovirus exposure and HLA in healthy donors. With 60 Vbeta and 13 Jbeta primers, the PCR was carried out. Generated by immunoSEQ multiplex PCR, the TCRdb table keeps only in-frame clones and is missing some. The sample table sets out approximately 110,000 clones. The sequenced sample was PBMCs. These receptors were collected from a man aged 35 to 55 in good health and CMV-seropositive.

This chain uses TRBV6-1 with TRBJ1-5; D remains unclear. The germline V gene encodes CDR1 MNHNS and CDR2 SASEGT. The CDR3 covers 12 residues. V lost 1 base, J lost 10 bases, and 8 bases lay in between. The CDR3 DNA follows: TGTGCCAGCAGTGAAGGTCACTCTCCCCAGCATTTT. This translates into CASSEGHSPQHF.

This chain uses TRBV27 with TRBJ1-2; 7 positions agree with TRBD1. The CDR3 covers 14 residues. Germline loops: CDR1 MNHEY, CDR2 SMNVEV (reference sequence). The J segment lost 2 bases and the V segment lost 7 bases, leaving 7 bases of the junction unmatched. The CDR3 nucleotides are TGTGCCAGCAAACACGGACAGGCGAACTATGGCTACACCTTC. Amino acids: CASKHGQANYGYTF.

The chain carries TRBV6-4 and TRBJ2-2, with a tentative D call TRBD2 (6 bases). The CDR3 has 14 amino acids. The V and J ends lost 6 bases and 3 bases respectively, with 11 bases between them. In germline, CDR1 is MRHNA, CDR2 SNTAGT. CDR3 region: CASRTSFDTGELFF. Here the CDR3 DNA reads TGTGCCAGCAGAACTAGCTTCGACACCGGGGAGCTGTTTTTT.

The chain combines TRBV28 with TRBJ2-7; 7 bases line up with TRBD2. CDR1 and CDR2 from the germline V gene are MDHEN and SYDVKM. Losses at the gene ends were 11 bases for V and 2 bases for J; bases not matched to a gene: 6. This CDR3 has 12 amino acids. The DNA for the CDR3 is TGTGCCGTGGGGGGGATGACCTACGAGCAGTACTTC. Encoded protein: CAVGGMTYEQYF.

V gene TRBV2 combines with J gene TRBJ2-5; TRBD1 matches 7 bases. The J call may not be correct, given that the DNA end is closer to TRBJ2-7. CDR1 and CDR2 (germline): SNHLY, FYNNEI. CDR3 size: 15 residues. In DNA, the CDR3 is TGTGCCAGCATTAAAACCGGGACAGTTCTACACGAGCAGTACTTC. It translates to CASIKTGTVLHEQYF.

The chain joins TRBV28 to TRBJ2-7; 12 bases map to TRBD2. CDR1 is MDHEN, CDR2 SYDVKM, per germline. The CDR3 totals 15 residues. The V gene end was trimmed by 3 bases and the J gene end by 7 bases; junction bases not matched to a gene: 7. In DNA, the CDR3 is TGTGCCAGCAGTTTGCCTAGCGGGAGGGCTGGGGAGCAGTACTTC. This encodes CASSLPSGRAGEQYF.

V gene TRBV7-9 combines with J gene TRBJ1-1; the D is unclear. V was shortened by 1 base and J by 6 bases, with 12 bases between the two germline ends. CDR3 length equals 14 residues. CDR1 and CDR2 (germline): SEHNR, FQNEAQ (reference sequence). In DNA, the CDR3 is TGTGCCAGCAGCTTAGAGACGGCACAGCCTGAAGCTTTCTTT. Its translation is CASSLETAQPEAFF.

The chain combines TRBV5-6 with TRBJ2-5; D not resolved. The CDR3 covers 16 residues. Deletions cut 3 bases from V and 0 bases from J, with 15 bases between. The germline CDR1 and CDR2 sequences are SGHDT and YYEEEE. This chain's CDR3 is CASSSGGEWYQETQYF. Here the CDR3 DNA reads TGTGCCAGCAGCTCCGGCGGAGAGTGGTACCAAGAGACCCAGTACTTC.

CDR3 loop: CASSYPGQTYEQYF. CDR3 sequence (DNA): TGTGCCAGCAGTTACCCCGGACAGACCTACGAGCAGTACTTC. The rearrangement joins TRBV6-6 to TRBJ2-5; possibly TRBD1 for D (6 bases). The J call may be mistaken, given a closer DNA end match to TRBJ2-7. Germline V gene lookup returns CDR1 MNHNY and CDR2 SVGAGI (reference sequence). This CDR3 contains 14 residues.

This sequence joins TRBV2 and TRBJ2-7; D possibly corresponds to TRBD2 (5 bases). Germline CDR1 is SNHLY and CDR2 is FYNNEI. The CDR3 spans 13 residues. V was cut by 7 bases and J by 1 base, with 11 bases left in between. In DNA form, the CDR3 reads TGTGCCAGCAAGAGGACTGCATCCTACGAGCAGTACTTC. It translates to CASKRTASYEQYF.